This entry describes one T cell receptor beta chain. The data belong to a study of blood T cell repertoires in COVID-19. Study at large: The origin of the acute and convalescent COVID-19 samples was the United States, Italy and Spain. The cDNA or gDNA used as material had been derived from T cells, B-cell-depleted T cells, or PBMCs.

Germline assignment: CDR1 MNHEY and CDR2 SVGAGI. The CDR3 runs 15 residues. V gave up 1 base and J gave up 5 bases; unmatched junction bases: 2. The authors' processing: Estimation of nucleated cell counts relied on the amplification of reference gene primers. Assay: immunoSEQ multiplex PCR; the TCRdb copy retains only in-frame clones and omits some. D and trimming were read from the DNA, whereas the V and J calls and clone size are those reported in that table. The table lists just over 300,000 clones, 87% of them singletons, with less than 2.5% in the top ten. This receptor was obtained from a young man with active or convalescent COVID-19. Material for sequencing was peripheral blood. J is TRBJ2-1 and V is TRBV6-5, with 10 bases lining up with TRBD1. The CDR3 nucleotides read TGTGCCAGCAGTTACTGGACAGGGGGAAACAATGAGCAGTTCTTC. This translates into CASSYWTGGNNEQFF.